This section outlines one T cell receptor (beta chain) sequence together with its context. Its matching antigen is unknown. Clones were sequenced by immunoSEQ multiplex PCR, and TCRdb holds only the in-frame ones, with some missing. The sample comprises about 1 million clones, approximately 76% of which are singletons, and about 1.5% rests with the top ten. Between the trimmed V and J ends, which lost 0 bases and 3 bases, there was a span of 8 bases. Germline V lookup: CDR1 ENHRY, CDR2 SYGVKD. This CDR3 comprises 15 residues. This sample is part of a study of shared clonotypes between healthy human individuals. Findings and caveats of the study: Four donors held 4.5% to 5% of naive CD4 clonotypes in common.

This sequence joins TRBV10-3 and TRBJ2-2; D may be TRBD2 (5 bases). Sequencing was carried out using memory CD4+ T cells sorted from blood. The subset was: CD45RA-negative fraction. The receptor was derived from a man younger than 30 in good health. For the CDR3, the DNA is TGTGCCATCAGTGAGTCGAGGGCGGACACCGGGGAGCTGTTTTTT. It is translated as CAISESRADTGELFF.